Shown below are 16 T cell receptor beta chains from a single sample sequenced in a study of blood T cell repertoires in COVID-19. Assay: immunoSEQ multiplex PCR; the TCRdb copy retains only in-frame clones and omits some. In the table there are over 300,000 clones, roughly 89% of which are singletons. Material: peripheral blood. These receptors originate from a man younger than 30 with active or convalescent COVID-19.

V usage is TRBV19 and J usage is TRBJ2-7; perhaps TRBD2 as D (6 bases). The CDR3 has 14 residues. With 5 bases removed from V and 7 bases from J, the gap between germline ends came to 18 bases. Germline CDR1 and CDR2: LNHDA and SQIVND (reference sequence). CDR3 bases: TGTGCCAGTAGTGGTCGGGGAGGCTCGGGAGAGCAGTACTTC. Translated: CASSGRGGSGEQYF.

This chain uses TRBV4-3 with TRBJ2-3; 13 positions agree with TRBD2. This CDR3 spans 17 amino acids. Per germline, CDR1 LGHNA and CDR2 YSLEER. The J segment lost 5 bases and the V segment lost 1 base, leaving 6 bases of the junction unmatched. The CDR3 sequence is CASSQGAGLAGVDTQYF. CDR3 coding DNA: TGCGCCAGCAGCCAAGGAGCTGGACTAGCGGGAGTAGATACGCAGTATTTT.

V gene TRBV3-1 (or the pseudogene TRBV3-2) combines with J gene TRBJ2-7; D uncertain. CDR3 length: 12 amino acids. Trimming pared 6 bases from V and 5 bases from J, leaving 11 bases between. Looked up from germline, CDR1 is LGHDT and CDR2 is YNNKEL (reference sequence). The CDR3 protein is CASSRRENEQYF. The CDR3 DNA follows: TGTGCCAGCAGTCGGAGAGAAAACGAGCAGTACTTC.

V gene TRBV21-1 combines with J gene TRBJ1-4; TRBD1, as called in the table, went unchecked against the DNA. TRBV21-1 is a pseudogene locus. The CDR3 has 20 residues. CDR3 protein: CADYERGRTGDHATNEKLFF. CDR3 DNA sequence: TGTGCCGACTATGAGCGGGGGAGGACAGGGGATCATGCAACTAATGAAAAACTGTTTTTT.

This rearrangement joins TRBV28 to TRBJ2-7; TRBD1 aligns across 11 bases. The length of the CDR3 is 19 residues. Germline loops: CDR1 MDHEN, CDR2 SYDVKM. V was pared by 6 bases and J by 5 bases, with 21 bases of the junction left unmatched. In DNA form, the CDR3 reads TGTGCCAGCAGCCTGGTCATGGTCAAAGTGGGGACAGGGGGGAACGAGCAGTACTTC. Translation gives CASSLVMVKVGTGGNEQYF.

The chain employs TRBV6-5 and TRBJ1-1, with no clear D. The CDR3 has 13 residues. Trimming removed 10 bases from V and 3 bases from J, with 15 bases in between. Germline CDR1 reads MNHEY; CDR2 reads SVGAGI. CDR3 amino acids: CATVRGGYTEAFF. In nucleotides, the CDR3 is TGTGCCACCGTGAGAGGCGGCTACACTGAAGCTTTCTTT.

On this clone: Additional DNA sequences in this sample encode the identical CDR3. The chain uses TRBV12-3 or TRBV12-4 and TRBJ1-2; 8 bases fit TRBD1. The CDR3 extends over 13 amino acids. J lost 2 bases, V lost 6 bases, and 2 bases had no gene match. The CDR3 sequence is CASSRQGNYGYTF. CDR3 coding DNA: TGTGCCAGCAGCCGACAGGGGAACTATGGCTACACCTTC.

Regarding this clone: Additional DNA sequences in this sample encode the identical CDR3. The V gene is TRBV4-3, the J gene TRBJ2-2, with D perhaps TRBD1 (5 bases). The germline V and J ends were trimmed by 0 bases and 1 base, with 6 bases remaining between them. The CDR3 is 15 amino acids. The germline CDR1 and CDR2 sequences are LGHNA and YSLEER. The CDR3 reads CASSQDTGNTGELFF. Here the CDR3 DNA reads TGCGCCAGCAGCCAAGATACAGGGAACACCGGGGAGCTGTTTTTT.

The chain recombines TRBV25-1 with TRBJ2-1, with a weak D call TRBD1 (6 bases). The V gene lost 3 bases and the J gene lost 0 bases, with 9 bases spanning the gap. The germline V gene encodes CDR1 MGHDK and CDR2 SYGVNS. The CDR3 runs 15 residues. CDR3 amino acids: CASSEDRSSYNEQFF. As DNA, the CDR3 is TGTGCCAGCAGTGAGGACAGATCCTCCTACAATGAGCAGTTCTTC.

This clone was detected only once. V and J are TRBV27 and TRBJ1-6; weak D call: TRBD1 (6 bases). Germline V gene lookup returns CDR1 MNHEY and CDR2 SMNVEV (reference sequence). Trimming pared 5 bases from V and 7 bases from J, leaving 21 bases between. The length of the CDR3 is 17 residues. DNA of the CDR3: TGTGCCAGCAGTCTCACGACAGGTAGCATGAGAAATTCACCCCTCCACTTT. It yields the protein CASSLTTGSMRNSPLHF.

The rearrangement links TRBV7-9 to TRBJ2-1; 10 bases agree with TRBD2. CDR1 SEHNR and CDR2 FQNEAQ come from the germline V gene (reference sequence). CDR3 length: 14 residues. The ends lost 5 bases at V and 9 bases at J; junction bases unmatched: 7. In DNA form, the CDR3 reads TGTGCCAGCAGCCTCTCCGGACTAGCGGTTGAGCAGTTCTTC. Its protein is CASSLSGLAVEQFF.

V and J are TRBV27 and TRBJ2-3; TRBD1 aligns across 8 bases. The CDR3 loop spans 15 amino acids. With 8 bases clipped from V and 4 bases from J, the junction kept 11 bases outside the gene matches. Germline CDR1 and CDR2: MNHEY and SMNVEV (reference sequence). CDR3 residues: CASLPWTGLADTQYF. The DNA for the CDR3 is TGTGCCAGCCTCCCCTGGACAGGGCTTGCAGATACGCAGTATTTT.

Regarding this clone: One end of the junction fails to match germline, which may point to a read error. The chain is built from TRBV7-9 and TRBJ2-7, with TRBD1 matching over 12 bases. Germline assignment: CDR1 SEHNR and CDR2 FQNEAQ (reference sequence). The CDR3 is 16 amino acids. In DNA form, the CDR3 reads TGTGCCAGCAGTTTAGGGTGGGACAGGGGGCGACACGAGCAGTACTTC. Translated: CASSLGWDRGRHEQYF.

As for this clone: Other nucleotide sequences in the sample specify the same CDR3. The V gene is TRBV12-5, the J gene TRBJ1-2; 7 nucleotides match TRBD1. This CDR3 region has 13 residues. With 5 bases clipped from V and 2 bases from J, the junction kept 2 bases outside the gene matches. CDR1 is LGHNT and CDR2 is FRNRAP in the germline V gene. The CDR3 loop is CASGPGQNYGYTF. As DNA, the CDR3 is TGTGCTAGTGGTCCGGGACAGAACTATGGCTACACCTTC.

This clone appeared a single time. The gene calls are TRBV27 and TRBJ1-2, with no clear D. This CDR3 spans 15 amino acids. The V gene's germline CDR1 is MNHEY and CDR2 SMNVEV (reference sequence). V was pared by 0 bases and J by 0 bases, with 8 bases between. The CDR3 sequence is CASSLSYSSNYGYTF. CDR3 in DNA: TGTGCCAGCAGTTTATCGTACAGTTCTAACTATGGCTACACCTTC.

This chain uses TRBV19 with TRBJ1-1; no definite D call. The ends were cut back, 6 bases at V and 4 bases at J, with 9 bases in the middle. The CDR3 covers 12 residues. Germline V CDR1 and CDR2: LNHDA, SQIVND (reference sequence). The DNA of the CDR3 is TGTGCCAGTAGAACGCGCGGCACTGAAGCTTTCTTT. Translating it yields CASRTRGTEAFF.